The next 32 T cell receptor beta chains were all read from a single sample in a study of technical replicates of blood from several donors. Produced via immunoSEQ multiplex PCR; TCRdb's table is partial and in-frame only. The data contain approximately 82,000 clones, 75% to 95% of them singletons. The sample taken for sequencing was T cells isolated from PBMCs. These TCRs come from a human donor in good health.

J is TRBJ2-3 and V is TRBV15; 8 bases match TRBD1. V shed 4 bases, J shed 1 base, and the junction held 4 bases outside the gene matches. Germline CDR1 reads LNHNV; CDR2 reads YYDKDF (reference sequence). The CDR3 contains 15 residues. The CDR3 loop is CATSIGTGRTDTQYF. The CDR3 bases are TGTGCCACCAGCATTGGGACAGGACGCACAGATACGCAGTATTTT.

This clone was detected only once. The J gene is TRBJ2-1, the V gene TRBV15; D is unclear. CDR3 length equals 15 residues. Trimming took off 0 bases at V and 0 bases at J, with 6 bases between the two ends. Germline V gene data show CDR1 as LNHNV and CDR2 as YYDKDF (reference sequence). The CDR3, as DNA: TGTGCCACCAGCAGAGATCGCGTCTCCTACAATGAGCAGTTCTTC. Its protein product is CATSRDRVSYNEQFF.

The count of this clone is one. V usage is TRBV7-3 and J usage is TRBJ2-2; D gene unclear. This CDR3 region has 14 residues. V lost 4 bases and J 6 bases, leaving 12 bases between the germline ends. The germline V gene has CDR1 SGHTA and CDR2 FQGTGA. Here the CDR3 DNA reads TGTGCCAGCAGCTCGAGCCCCAGGCCCGGGGAGCTGTTTTTT. This codes for CASSSSPRPGELFF.

This chain links TRBV7-9 with TRBJ2-2, with unresolved D. Deletions cut 1 base from V and 9 bases from J, with 6 bases between. The CDR3 is made up of 12 amino acids. Germline lookup yields CDR1 SEHNR and CDR2 FQNEAQ (reference sequence). Here the CDR3 reads CASSLGLRELFF. The CDR3 DNA is TGTGCCAGCAGCTTAGGGCTTCGGGAGCTGTTTTTT.

The chain couples TRBV18 to TRBJ1-5; no definite D call. Trimming took 2 bases from V and 3 from J, leaving 8 bases between them. The CDR3 is made up of 14 amino acids. CDR1 and CDR2 from the germline V gene are KGHSH and LQKENI. This chain's CDR3 is CASSPTTANQPQHF. In DNA form, the CDR3 reads TGTGCCAGCTCACCAACCACAGCCAATCAGCCCCAGCATTTT.

The chain carries TRBV6-5 and TRBJ1-1, with TRBD1 as a possible D gene (6 bases). V was pared by 3 bases and J by 5 bases, with 16 bases between. Looked up from germline, CDR1 is MNHEY and CDR2 is SVGAGI. This CDR3 contains 15 residues. CDR3 amino acids: CASSYTGILRTEAFF. The CDR3 nucleotides read TGTGCCAGCAGTTATACAGGGATTCTAAGGACTGAAGCTTTCTTT.

V gene TRBV4-1 combines with J gene TRBJ2-7, with a possible D match to TRBD1 (6 bases). V dropped 3 bases and J dropped 0 bases, with 9 bases sitting between them. The V gene's germline CDR1 is MGHRA and CDR2 YSYEKL. The CDR3 consists of 14 residues. Here the CDR3 DNA reads TGCGCCAGCAGCCACGGACAGCTCTCCTACGAGCAGTACTTC. Translating gives CASSHGQLSYEQYF.

This rearrangement joins TRBV11-2 to TRBJ2-7; 7 positions match TRBD1. V shed 3 bases, J shed 3 bases, and the junction held 5 bases outside the gene matches. The CDR3 spans 14 residues. CDR1 is SGHAT and CDR2 is FQNNGV in the germline V gene. CDR3 nucleotide sequence: TGTGCCAGCAGCTTCTGGGACAGCTTCTACGAGCAGTACTTC. Its translation: CASSFWDSFYEQYF.

This clone has just one count. The chain uses TRBV7-6 and TRBJ2-1, with 8 bases that match TRBD2. V lost 1 base, J lost 10 bases, and 12 bases stayed unmatched. Looked up from germline, CDR1 is SGHVS and CDR2 is FNYEAQ. There are 16 residues in the CDR3. The CDR3 loop reads CASSLVAREAPTEQFF. DNA for the CDR3: TGTGCCAGCAGCTTAGTAGCGCGGGAGGCCCCCACGGAGCAGTTCTTC. The whole variable domain, remainder taken from reference TRBV7-6 and TRBJ2-1, is GAGVSQSPRYKVTKRGQDVALRCDPISGHVSLYWYRQALGQGPEFLTYFNYEAQQDKSGLPNDRFSAERPEGSISTLTIQRTEQRDSAMYRCASSLVAREAPTEQFFGPGTRLTVL.

The genes are TRBV19 and TRBJ2-3; 10 nucleotides align to TRBD2. The CDR3 totals 14 residues. V was pared by 6 bases and J by 2 bases, with 2 bases of the junction left unmatched. Germline loops: CDR1 LNHDA, CDR2 SQIVND (reference sequence). The CDR3 DNA follows: TGTGCCAGTAGCGGACTAGCGGACACAGATACGCAGTATTTT. Its translation: CASSGLADTDTQYF. Looking up the rest from reference TRBV19 and TRBJ2-3 gives the full variable domain: DGGITQSPKYLFRKEGQNVTLSCEQNLNHDAMYWYRQDPGQGLRLIYYSQIVNDFQKGDIAEGYSVSREKKESFPLTVTSAQKNPTAFYLCASSGLADTDTQYFGPGTRLTVL.

This clone was recorded once. The chain is built from TRBV6-1 and TRBJ2-7; 8 nucleotides line up with TRBD1. The length of the CDR3 is 14 residues. Losses at the gene ends were 4 bases for V and 3 bases for J; bases not matched to a gene: 5. Germline CDR1 reads MNHNS; CDR2 reads SASEGT. The CDR3 DNA reads as TGTGCCAGCAGTGTCGGGACAGGCCGCTACGAGCAGTACTTC. Its protein product is CASSVGTGRYEQYF.

CDR3 region: CASVGGAQETQYF. The CDR3 nucleotides read TGTGCCAGCGTGGGGGGGGCACAAGAGACCCAGTACTTC. The chain joins TRBV28 to TRBJ2-5, with a weak D call TRBD2 (7 bases). This CDR3 has 13 amino acids. In germline, CDR1 is MDHEN, CDR2 SYDVKM. Trimming took 8 bases from V and 2 from J, leaving 12 bases between them.

This chain connects TRBV28 to TRBJ1-5; the D gene is possibly TRBD1 (5 bases). Germline CDR1 reads MDHEN; CDR2 reads SYDVKM. Deletions cut 5 bases from V and 4 bases from J, with 15 bases between. This CDR3 region has 15 residues. The CDR3 DNA reads TGTGCCAGCAGTCCAATAGGGCAGGGTAATCAGCCCCAGCATTTT. Residues: CASSPIGQGNQPQHF.

The CDR3 is CASSLPRLAGVGEQYF. The CDR3 coding sequence is TGCGCCAGCAGCTTGCCCAGACTAGCGGGGGTTGGCGAGCAGTACTTC. The rearrangement links TRBV5-1 to TRBJ2-7, with TRBD2 matching over 12 bases. This CDR3 has 16 amino acids. Looked up from germline, CDR1 is SGHRS and CDR2 is YFSETQ. The trim removed 1 base at V and 6 bases at J, leaving 8 bases unmatched.

The chain joins TRBV7-2 to TRBJ2-7, with 7 bases that match TRBD2. The trim removed 1 base at V and 2 bases at J, leaving 5 bases unmatched. The CDR3 runs to 15 residues. CDR1 is SGHTA, CDR2 FQGNSA, per germline. As DNA, the CDR3 is TGTGCCAGCAGCTTAGGTGGCGGGAGCGCCTACGAGCAGTACTTC. As protein: CASSLGGGSAYEQYF.

The genes are TRBV6-5 and TRBJ2-7; 13 positions match TRBD2. The germline gives CDR1 MNHEY, CDR2 SVGAGI. The CDR3 has 15 amino acids. J lost 1 base, V lost 6 bases, and 3 bases had no gene match. CDR3 in amino acids: CASSRLAGGSYEQYF. The CDR3 DNA is TGTGCCAGCAGCCGACTAGCGGGGGGATCCTACGAGCAGTACTTC.

CDR3 region: CASSWAGGGNQPQHF. In DNA, the CDR3 is TGTGCCAGCAGTTGGGCGGGAGGAGGCAATCAGCCCCAGCATTTT. The chain combines TRBV28 with TRBJ1-5; D is unclear. The CDR3 is 15 amino acids. V lost 4 bases and J 2 bases, leaving 12 bases between the germline ends. From germline, CDR1 is MDHEN and CDR2 SYDVKM.

This clone was recorded only once. This rearrangement joins TRBV5-1 to TRBJ2-6; TRBD1 matches 9 bases. This CDR3 is built from 17 residues. Per the germline V gene, CDR1 is SGHRS and CDR2 is YFSETQ. V lost 4 bases to trimming and J lost 2 bases; unmatched junction nucleotides: 7. CDR3 protein: CASSEDRGKAGANVLTF. In DNA, the CDR3 is TGCGCCAGCAGCGAGGACAGGGGAAAGGCTGGGGCCAACGTCCTGACTTTC.

The chain links TRBV5-4 to TRBJ2-7; no firm D call. The CDR3 runs to 12 residues. Between the trimmed V and J ends, which lost 7 bases and 3 bases, there was a span of 11 bases. Germline lookup yields CDR1 SGHNT and CDR2 YYREEE (reference sequence). The CDR3 nucleotides are TGTGCCAGCCACTCCTATATCTACGAGCAGTACTTC. It specifies CASHSYIYEQYF.

This chain uses TRBV10-1 with TRBJ2-7; TRBD2 matches at 10 bases. Unmatched junction bases numbered 13, after V lost 3 bases and J lost 5 bases. Germline CDR1 WNHNN, CDR2 SYGVQD (reference sequence). The CDR3 is made up of 17 amino acids. CDR3 DNA sequence: TGCGCCAGCAGTGACCCACTAGCGGGAAACCCCGTCCACGAGCAGTACTTC. Encoded protein: CASSDPLAGNPVHEQYF.

The rearrangement joins TRBV7-9 to TRBJ2-1; 7 nucleotides match TRBD1. The CDR3 loop spans 15 amino acids. The germline CDR1 and CDR2 sequences are SEHNR and FQNEAQ (reference sequence). Germline trimming cut 5 bases from V and 3 bases from J; bases unmatched to any gene: 7. In DNA form, the CDR3 reads TGTGCCAGCAGCCTAACCGGGACAGTCTACAATGAGCAGTTCTTC. Protein product: CASSLTGTVYNEQFF.

The chain employs TRBV28 and TRBJ2-7, with D perhaps matching TRBD1 (6 bases). Looked up from germline, CDR1 is MDHEN and CDR2 is SYDVKM. Trimming took off 4 bases at V and 6 bases at J, with 22 bases between the two ends. This CDR3 has 16 amino acids. The chain's CDR3 is CASSWMTGKNRGEQYF. As DNA, the CDR3 is TGTGCCAGCAGTTGGATGACAGGAAAAAATAGGGGCGAGCAGTACTTC.

The genes are TRBV11-2 and TRBJ1-4; D call uncertain. The CDR3 totals 15 residues. Germline V gene sequence: CDR1 SGHAT, CDR2 FQNNGV. V lost 3 bases and J lost 10, with 18 bases in between. CDR3 sequence reads: CASSFDGGEVGKLFF. The CDR3 nucleotides are TGTGCCAGCAGCTTCGACGGCGGGGAGGTGGGAAAACTGTTTTTT.

V and J are TRBV5-1 and TRBJ1-2, with TRBD1 identical over 7 bases. This CDR3 comprises 13 residues. J lost 6 bases, V lost 3 bases, and 5 bases had no gene match. CDR1 and CDR2 (germline): SGHRS, YFSETQ. CDR3 sequence reads: CASSSRQGHGYTF. The CDR3 nucleotides are TGCGCCAGCAGCTCCCGACAGGGACATGGCTACACCTTC. Full variable domain (missing parts from reference TRBV5-1 and TRBJ1-2): KAGVTQTPRYLIKTRGQQVTLSCSPISGHRSVSWYQQTPGQGLQFLFEYFSETQRNKGNFPGRFSGRQFSNSRSEMNVSTLELGDSALYLCASSSRQGHGYTFGSGTRLTVV.

The gene calls are TRBV14 and TRBJ2-1; D is undetermined. Trimming took 8 bases from V and 4 from J, leaving 6 bases between them. Germline V gene sequence: CDR1 SGHDN, CDR2 FVKESK. This CDR3 contains 11 residues. CDR3 residues: CASGSYNEQFF. The CDR3 DNA is TGTGCCAGCGGCAGTTACAATGAGCAGTTCTTC.

The V gene is TRBV7-6, the J gene TRBJ1-1; no clear D gene. Per germline, CDR1 SGHVS and CDR2 FNYEAQ. The CDR3 length is 17 residues. The V gene lost 5 bases and the J gene lost 0 bases, with 19 bases spanning the gap. The CDR3 region has the DNA TGTGCCAGCAGCCCGAAAACCCGGGTTTGGGTGAACACTGAAGCTTTCTTT. Residues: CASSPKTRVWVNTEAFF.

The CDR3 bases are TGTGCCAGCAGTGATTATAATCGGGGGGAGCAGTTCTTC. It yields the protein CASSDYNRGEQFF. The chain uses TRBV6-1 and TRBJ2-1; D is possibly TRBD2 (6 bases). Per germline, CDR1 MNHNS and CDR2 SASEGT. This CDR3 region has 13 residues. V lost 3 bases and J lost 10, with 13 bases in between.

The chain combines TRBV5-4 with TRBJ2-5, with 8 bases that match TRBD2. Unmatched junction bases numbered 6, after V lost 4 bases and J lost 1 base. The CDR3 covers 15 residues. The germline gives CDR1 SGHNT, CDR2 YYREEE (reference sequence). CDR3 in DNA: TGTGCCAGCAGCCCCATTAGCGGGGCCCAAGAGACCCAGTACTTC. Translating gives CASSPISGAQETQYF.

The count of this clone is one. The chain employs TRBV5-1 and TRBJ1-2, with TRBD1 matching 7 bases. Germline values: CDR1 SGHRS, CDR2 YFSETQ. The V gene end was trimmed by 1 base and the J gene end by 6 bases; junction bases not matched to a gene: 9. CDR3 length equals 15 residues. CDR3 nucleotide sequence: TGCGCCAGCAGCTTGAATGACGAGGGGGCGAATGGCTACACCTTC. Protein product: CASSLNDEGANGYTF.

The genes are TRBV2 and TRBJ2-5; D perhaps matches TRBD2 (6 bases). Germline CDR1 SNHLY, CDR2 FYNNEI. The CDR3 covers 13 residues. Trimming cost V 7 bases and J 1 base, with 10 bases left between them. The CDR3 DNA sequence: TGTGCCAGCACATGGCGGGGCCAAGAGACCCAGTACTTC. Amino acid sequence: CASTWRGQETQYF.

The chain combines TRBV11-2 with TRBJ1-6, with a possible D match to TRBD1 (6 bases). The CDR3 sequence is 14 residues long. V shed 4 bases and J shed 8 bases, with 12 bases lying between them. The V gene's germline CDR1 is SGHAT and CDR2 FQNNGV. CDR3 sequence (DNA): TGTGCCAGCAGCTCCCAGGGGTTTGATTCACCCCTCCACTTT. Protein product: CASSSQGFDSPLHF.

J is TRBJ1-6 and V is TRBV7-8; D unresolved. The germline V gene encodes CDR1 SGHVS and CDR2 FQNEAQ. Trimming left V 6 bases short and J 7 bases short, with 16 bases between. The CDR3 sequence is 15 residues long. The CDR3 DNA reads as TGTGCCAGCAGGCTAAGACAAAGAGAAAATTCACCCCTCCACTTT. Translated: CASRLRQRENSPLHF.